This is a list of T cell receptor beta chains from one sample in a study of T cell repertoires in cytomegalovirus infection. TCRdb reprocessed the reads with MiXCR, giving one entry per CDR3 protein. The top ten clones hold under 3.5% of a sample with hundreds of thousands of distinct CDR3 sequences, about 40% of them seen once. The source material was PBMCs. These TCRs come from a human donor in good health (CMV status not recorded). Some clones in this sample may be carry-over from other donors' samples. CDR3s include the opening cysteine and the closing phenylalanine or tryptophan. The D gene is left open where the match is weak. Size is stated for part of the rows, as once, few or many counts, or as a class when the clone is expanded.

cdr3_nt	cdr3_aa	v_call	j_call	clone_size	d_call
TGTGCCAGCAGCTTAGGGCAGGGCTTCTATTACGAGCAGTACTTC	CASSLGQGFYYEQYF	TRBV7-6	TRBJ2-7	-	-
TGTGCCAGCAGCTTAGAACCGGGGACGAACACTGAAGCTTTCTTT	CASSLEPGTNTEAFF	TRBV11-2	TRBJ1-1	many	-
TGTGCCAGCCAGAGGGACCAGGAAAAACTGTTTTTT	CASQRDQEKLFF	TRBV12-3/TRBV12-4	TRBJ1-4	-	-
TGTGCCAGCAGTTACTGGCGGGAGGGCCCCACCGGGGAGCTGTTTTTT	CASSYWREGPTGELFF	TRBV6-6	TRBJ2-2	once	TRBD2
TGCAGTGCGAGGGTGCTGGGAGAGACCCAGTACTTC	CSARVLGETQYF	TRBV20-1	TRBJ2-5	once	-
TGTGCCAGCAGCTCCACTAGCGGGAGAATCTACAATGAGCAGTTCTTC	CASSSTSGRIYNEQFF	TRBV7-2	TRBJ2-1	many	TRBD2
TGTGCCAGCAGTGTTCGGGGAGGCGGGGAGCTGTTTTTT	CASSVRGGGELFF	TRBV6-2/TRBV6-3	TRBJ2-2	few	-
TGTGCCAGCAGCTTAATCCCGGGTGGGCGTCCGTCCTACGAGCAGTACTTC	CASSLIPGGRPSYEQYF	TRBV7-2	TRBJ2-7	many	-
TGTGCCAGCAGCTTAGGGAGGCGGACAGACCGAATTTCACCCCTCCACTTT	CASSLGRRTDRISPLHF	TRBV7-8	TRBJ1-6	-	-
TGTGCCAGCAGCTTACAGCGGGAGGGCCTCAATACGCAGTATTTT	CASSLQREGLNTQYF	TRBV7-9	TRBJ2-3	once	TRBD2
TGTGCCAGCAGTCTGGTCGGGCTCGGCAGGGGGCATGGAGAGACCCAGTACTTC	CASSLVGLGRGHGETQYF	TRBV28	TRBJ2-5	few	TRBD1
TGTGCCAGCAGCTTGTGGGGAAACGGAGAGACCCAGTACTTC	CASSLWGNGETQYF	TRBV5-3	TRBJ2-5	-	-
TGTGCCAGCAGCTCAGCCGGGGGTGCCTGGAGGTGGTTCTTC	CASSSAGGAWRWFF	TRBV6-2/TRBV6-3	TRBJ2-1	few	-
TGTGCCAGCAGCTCGGGCTTTGAGCAGTTCTTC	CASSSGFEQFF	TRBV11-1	TRBJ2-1	-	-
TGTGCCAGCAGCTTCGGGGGGAATAACTATGGCTACACCTTC	CASSFGGNNYGYTF	TRBV7-8	TRBJ1-2	many	-
TGCAGTGCTAGAGAAGGCGGGTACGAGAGCAATCAGCCCCAGCATTTT	CSAREGGYESNQPQHF	TRBV20-1	TRBJ1-5	-	-
TGTGACAGCAGTTCCAACACTGAAGCTGTCTTT	CDSSSNTEAVF	TRBV28	TRBJ1-1	-	-
TGTGCCAGCAGTTACGGTGGGGGTGGCTCCTACAATGAGCAGTTCTTC	CASSYGGGGSYNEQFF	TRBV6-5	TRBJ2-1	few	-
TGTGCCAGCAGCTTATCTACTGGGATTCCTTGGAGGGAGCTGTTTTTT	CASSLSTGIPWRELFF	TRBV7-2	TRBJ2-2	many	-
TGTGCCAGCAGCTTAGATATCGGACAGGGGGTAAAGAACACTGAAGCTTTCTTT	CASSLDIGQGVKNTEAFF	TRBV11-2	TRBJ1-1	-	TRBD1
TGCAGCGTTGAGTCGGGGGGGATATACGAGCAGTACTTC	CSVESGGIYEQYF	TRBV29-1	TRBJ2-7	-	TRBD2
TGCGCCAGCAGCCATCCCGACAGGGGGCCCGGCAATCAGCCCCAGCATTTT	CASSHPDRGPGNQPQHF	TRBV4-1	TRBJ1-5	few	TRBD1
TGTGCCAGCAGTTTGCGACAGGCGATGATCGGGGAGCTGTTTTTT	CASSLRQAMIGELFF	TRBV12-3/TRBV12-4	TRBJ2-2	few	-
TGTGCCAGCAGCCCCGGGAGGGGGCGGGGGCAAGCAGATACGCAGTATTTT	CASSPGRGRGQADTQYF	TRBV7-9	TRBJ2-3	-	-
TGTGCCAGCAGTTTGGGCCCGGACAGACCAAACACTGAAGCTTTCTTT	CASSLGPDRPNTEAFF	TRBV12-3/TRBV12-4	TRBJ1-1	-	-
TGCAGTGCTGAGCTAGCTGGCACAGATACGCAGTATTTT	CSAELAGTDTQYF	TRBV20-1	TRBJ2-3	-	-
TGTGCCAGCAGCGCTCCAACAGCTAACTATGGCTACACCTTC	CASSAPTANYGYTF	TRBV7-4	TRBJ1-2	-	-
TGTGCCAGCAGTTTATTGGGGCTAGCGGGAAGGAGGAATGAGCAGTTCTTC	CASSLLGLAGRRNEQFF	TRBV28	TRBJ2-1	-	TRBD2
TGTGCCAGCAGTCCCGGGACAGGGAGTGGTTCACCCCTCCACTTT	CASSPGTGSGSPLHF	TRBV28	TRBJ1-6	-	TRBD1
TGCAGTGCCCCGGGGAGGTCTGGGGCCAACGTCCTGACTTTC	CSAPGRSGANVLTF	TRBV20-1	TRBJ2-6	-	-
TGTGCCAACAGTTTAGGCTACCCGCTAAATCAGCCCCAGCATTTT	CANSLGYPLNQPQHF	TRBV12-3/TRBV12-4	TRBJ1-5	-	-
TGTGCCAGCAGCGTAGTGGCTAGCTGGAATCCGGAGACCCAGTACTTC	CASSVVASWNPETQYF	TRBV7-2	TRBJ2-5	once	-
TGTGCCAGCAGCCCAGCTTTATCCTCTGGAAACACCATATATTTT	CASSPALSSGNTIYF	TRBV2	TRBJ1-3	few	-
TGTGCCAGCAGCCCTCAAGGCCATGGAGATACGCAGTATTTT	CASSPQGHGDTQYF	TRBV28	TRBJ2-3	few	-
TGTGCCAGCAGCTCCGGGACGGATGAAGCTTTCTTT	CASSSGTDEAFF	TRBV5-6	TRBJ1-1	-	-
TGTGCCAGCAGCTTGGAGGGTCTCTACACCGGGGAGCTGTTTTTT	CASSLEGLYTGELFF	TRBV5-5	TRBJ2-2	few	-
TGTGCCATCAGTGTTCTTTTAACCGGGACTAGCGGAACGGGGCGGGGCAACGAGCAGTACTTC	CAISVLLTGTSGTGRGNEQYF	TRBV10-3	TRBJ2-7	-	TRBD2
TGTGCCAGAAGTTTAAGTAGGGTCTCAGGCTACACCTTC	CARSLSRVSGYTF	TRBV12-3/TRBV12-4	TRBJ1-2	-	-
TGTGCCAGCAGTTACACGGCCAAACTAGCGGGAGGACGTGATGAGCAGTTCTTC	CASSYTAKLAGGRDEQFF	TRBV6-5	TRBJ2-1	few	TRBD2
TGTGCCAGCAGCTTAACCCCTCCGACCGCTTATAGCAATCAGCCCCAGCATTTT	CASSLTPPTAYSNQPQHF	TRBV7-2	TRBJ1-5	many	-
TGCGCCAGCAGCCCGGGACAGCGAACTAACTATGGCTACACCTTC	CASSPGQRTNYGYTF	TRBV5-1	TRBJ1-2	-	TRBD1
TGTGCCAGCAGCCCAGCGGGCGTTAGAGGGAGTGGCACAGATACGCAGTATTTT	CASSPAGVRGSGTDTQYF	TRBV7-2	TRBJ2-3	-	-
TGTGCCAGCAGCTGGGGACAGGGAGGCTCCTACGAGCAGTACTTC	CASSWGQGGSYEQYF	TRBV12-3/TRBV12-4	TRBJ2-7	-	TRBD1
TGTGCCAGTAGGGCGACAGCCCATAGCAATCAGCCCCAGCATTTT	CASRATAHSNQPQHF	TRBV19	TRBJ1-5	-	-
TGTGCCAGCAGCCCGGGACAGGGGTTCGAGCAGTACTTC	CASSPGQGFEQYF	TRBV14	TRBJ2-7	few	TRBD1
TGTGCCAGCAGTACGAATGGGAACACTGAAGCTTTCTTT	CASSTNGNTEAFF	TRBV7-2	TRBJ1-1	few	-
TGTGCTAGCAGCGCGGGGGCCGGGGTTTCCGGGGAGCTGTTTTTT	CASSAGAGVSGELFF	TRBV7-7	TRBJ2-2	few	-
TGTGCCAGCAGCCCCCTCCCCCAGTTTTCCTACGAGCAGTACTTC	CASSPLPQFSYEQYF	TRBV7-6	TRBJ2-7	many	-
TGTGCCAGCAGCAACGACAACAGGGCTGGAGAGACCCAGTACTTC	CASSNDNRAGETQYF	TRBV28	TRBJ2-5	few	-
TGTGCCAGCAGCCCGGATTATAGCGGCACCTACGAGCAGTACTTC	CASSPDYSGTYEQYF	TRBV6-5	TRBJ2-7	-	-
TGTGCCACCAGCAGAGGGGACTTACCTAACAATGAGCAGTTCTTC	CATSRGDLPNNEQFF	TRBV15	TRBJ2-1	-	-
TGTGCCAGTAGATCTATCGGCAGAAGAACCAATCAGCCCCAGCATTTT	CASRSIGRRTNQPQHF	TRBV19	TRBJ1-5	-	-
TGTGCCAGCAGTTTCGGGGGAATTGGCTACACCTTC	CASSFGGIGYTF	TRBV28	TRBJ1-2	few	-
TGTGCCATCCGGGGCAACTCACCCTACGAGCAGTACTTC	CAIRGNSPYEQYF	TRBV10-3	TRBJ2-7	-	-